This TCR beta chain was captured in a study of blood T cell repertoires in COVID-19. The overall study: COVID-19 samples, acute and convalescent, were from the United States, Italy and Spain. PBMCs, B-cell-depleted T cells, or T cells were the source of the cDNA or gDNA that made up the material.

Trimming pared 2 bases from V and 9 bases from J, leaving 14 bases between. The germline V gene encodes CDR1 SGHDN and CDR2 FVKESK. The CDR3 runs to 13 residues. As processed by the authors: How many nucleated cells were present was estimated from reference gene primer amplification. The method was immunoSEQ multiplex PCR; TCRdb's version includes in-frame clones alone and lacks a portion of them. The V and J calls and clone size were taken over from that table, and D and trimming were inferred from the DNA. The data contain about 160,000 clones, more than 75% of them singletons. This clonotype was sampled from a man younger than 30 with acute or convalescent COVID-19. Sequencing was carried out using peripheral blood. This chain connects TRBV14 to TRBJ2-7; TRBD2 is a possible D gene (6 bases). The CDR3 DNA is TGTGCCAGCAGCCAATCAGGCGCCGGGGGGCAGTACTTC. Encoded protein: CASSQSGAGGQYF. The variable domain in full, completed from reference TRBV14 and TRBJ2-7, reads EAGVTQFPSHSVIEKGQTVTLRCDPISGHDNLYWYRRVMGKEIKFLLHFVKESKQDESGMPNNRFLAERTGGTYSTLKVQPAELEDSGVYFCASSQSGAGGQYFGPGTRLTVT.